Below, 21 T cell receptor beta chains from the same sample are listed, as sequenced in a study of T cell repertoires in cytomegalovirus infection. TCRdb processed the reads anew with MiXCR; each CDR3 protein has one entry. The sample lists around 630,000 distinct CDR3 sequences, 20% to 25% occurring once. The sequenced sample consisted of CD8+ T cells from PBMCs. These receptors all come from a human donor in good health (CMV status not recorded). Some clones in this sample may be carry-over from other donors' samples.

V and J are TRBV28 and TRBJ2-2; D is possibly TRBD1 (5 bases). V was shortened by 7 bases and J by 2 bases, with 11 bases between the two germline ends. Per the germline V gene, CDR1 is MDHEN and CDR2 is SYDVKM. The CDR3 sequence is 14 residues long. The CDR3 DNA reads TGTGCCAGCAAGCCAGGGCGAAACACCGGGGAGCTGTTTTTT. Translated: CASKPGRNTGELFF.

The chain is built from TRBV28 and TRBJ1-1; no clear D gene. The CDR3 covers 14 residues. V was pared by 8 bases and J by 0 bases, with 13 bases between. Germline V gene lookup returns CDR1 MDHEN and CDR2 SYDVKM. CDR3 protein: CASSVVIMNTEAFF. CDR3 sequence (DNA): TGTGCCAGCTCCGTCGTAATCATGAACACTGAAGCTTTCTTT.

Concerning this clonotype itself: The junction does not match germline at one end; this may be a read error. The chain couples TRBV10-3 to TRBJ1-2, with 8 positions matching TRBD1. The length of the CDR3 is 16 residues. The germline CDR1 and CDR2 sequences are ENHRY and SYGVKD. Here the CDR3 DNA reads TGTGCCATCAGTGAGCCGGGACAGGCCTCCAACTATGGCTTCACCTTC. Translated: CAISEPGQASNYGFTF.

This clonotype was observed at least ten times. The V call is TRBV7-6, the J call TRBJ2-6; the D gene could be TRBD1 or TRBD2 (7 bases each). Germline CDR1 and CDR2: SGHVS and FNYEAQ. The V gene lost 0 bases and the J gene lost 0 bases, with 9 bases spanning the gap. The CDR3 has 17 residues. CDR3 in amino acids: CASSLARGGSGANVLTF. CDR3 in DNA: TGTGCCAGCAGCTTAGCCAGGGGGGGCTCTGGGGCCAACGTCCTGACTTTC.

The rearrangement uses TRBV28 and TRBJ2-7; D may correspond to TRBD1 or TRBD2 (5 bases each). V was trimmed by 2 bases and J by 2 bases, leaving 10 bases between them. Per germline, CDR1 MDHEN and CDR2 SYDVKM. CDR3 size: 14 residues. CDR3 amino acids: CASSLGGFAYEQYV. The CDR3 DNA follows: TGTGCCAGCAGTTTAGGGGGTTTCGCCTACGAGCAGTACGTC.

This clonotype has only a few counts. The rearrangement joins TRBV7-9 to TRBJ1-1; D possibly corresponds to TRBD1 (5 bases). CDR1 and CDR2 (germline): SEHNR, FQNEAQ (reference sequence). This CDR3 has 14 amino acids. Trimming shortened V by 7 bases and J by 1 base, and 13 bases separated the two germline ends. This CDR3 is CASIPTGANTEAFF. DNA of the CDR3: TGTGCCAGCATCCCTACAGGTGCGAACACTGAAGCTTTCTTT.

CDR3 in amino acids: CASSGTEANTGELFF. In nucleotides, the CDR3 is TGTGCCAGCAGTGGGACAGAAGCGAACACCGGGGAGCTGTTTTTT. The chain recombines TRBV2 with TRBJ2-2; D perhaps matches TRBD1 (6 bases). Deletions cut 4 bases from V and 0 bases from J, with 9 bases between. The CDR3 has 15 residues. Germline CDR1 is SNHLY and CDR2 is FYNNEI. The full variable domain, rest sourced from reference TRBV2 and TRBJ2-2, is EPEVTQTPSHQVTQMGQEVILRCVPISNHLYFYWYRQILGQKVEFLVSFYNNEISEKSEIFDDQFSVERPDGSNFTLKIRSTKLEDSAMYFCASSGTEANTGELFFGEGSRLTVL.

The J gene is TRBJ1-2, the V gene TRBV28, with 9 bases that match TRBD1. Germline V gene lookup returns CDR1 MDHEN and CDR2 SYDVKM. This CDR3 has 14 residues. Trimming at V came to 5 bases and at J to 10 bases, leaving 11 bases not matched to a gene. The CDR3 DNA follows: TGTGCCAGCAGTCCCACAGGGACAGGGAGGGACTACACCTTC. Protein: CASSPTGTGRDYTF.

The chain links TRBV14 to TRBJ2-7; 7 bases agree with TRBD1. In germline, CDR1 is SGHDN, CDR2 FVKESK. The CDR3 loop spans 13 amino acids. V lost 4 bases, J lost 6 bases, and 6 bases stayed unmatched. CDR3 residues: CASSLLRGREQYV. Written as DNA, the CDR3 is TGTGCCAGCAGCCTTTTAAGGGGGCGCGAGCAGTACGTC.

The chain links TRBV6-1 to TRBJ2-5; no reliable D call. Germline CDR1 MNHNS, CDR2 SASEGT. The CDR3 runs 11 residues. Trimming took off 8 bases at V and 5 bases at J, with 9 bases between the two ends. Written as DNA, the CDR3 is TGTGCCAGCCTGCGTGCGGAGACCCAGTACTTC. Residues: CASLRAETQYF.

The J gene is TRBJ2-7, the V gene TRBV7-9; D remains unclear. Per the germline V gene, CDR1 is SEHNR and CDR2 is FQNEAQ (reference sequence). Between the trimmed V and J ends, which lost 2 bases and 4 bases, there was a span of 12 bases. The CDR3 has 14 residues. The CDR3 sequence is CASSLSPDAYEQYV. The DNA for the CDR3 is TGTGCCAGCAGCTTAAGTCCCGACGCTTACGAGCAGTACGTC.

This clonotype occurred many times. This CDR3 reads CASSYSFYSSSNEKLFF. Written as DNA, the CDR3 is TGTGCCAGCAGTTACTCATTCTATTCGTCTTCTAATGAAAAACTGTTTTTT. The chain joins TRBV6-5 to TRBJ1-4; no clear D gene. The ends were cut back, 0 bases at V and 3 bases at J, with 14 bases in the middle. Germline lookup yields CDR1 MNHEY and CDR2 SVGAGI. CDR3 length equals 17 residues.

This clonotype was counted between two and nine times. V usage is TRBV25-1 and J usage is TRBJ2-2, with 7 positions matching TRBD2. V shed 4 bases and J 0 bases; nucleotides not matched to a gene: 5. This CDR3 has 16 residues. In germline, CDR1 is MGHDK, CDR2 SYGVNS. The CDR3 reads CASSVTGTTNTGELFF. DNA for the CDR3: TGTGCCAGCAGTGTTACCGGGACTACGAACACCGGGGAGCTGTTTTTT.

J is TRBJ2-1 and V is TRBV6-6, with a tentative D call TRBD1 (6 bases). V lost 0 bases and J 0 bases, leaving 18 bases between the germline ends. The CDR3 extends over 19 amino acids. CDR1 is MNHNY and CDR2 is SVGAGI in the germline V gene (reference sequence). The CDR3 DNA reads TGTGCCAGCAGTTACTCGCCCACGGACAGCAAAAGCTCCTACAATGAGCAGTTCTTC. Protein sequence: CASSYSPTDSKSSYNEQFF.

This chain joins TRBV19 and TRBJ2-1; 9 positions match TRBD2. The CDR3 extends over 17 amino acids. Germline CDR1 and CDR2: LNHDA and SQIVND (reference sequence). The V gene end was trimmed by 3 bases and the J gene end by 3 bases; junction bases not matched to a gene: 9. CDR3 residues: CASSILGGGARYNEQFF. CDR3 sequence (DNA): TGTGCCAGTAGTATTTTAGGCGGGGGGGCCCGCTACAATGAGCAGTTCTTC.

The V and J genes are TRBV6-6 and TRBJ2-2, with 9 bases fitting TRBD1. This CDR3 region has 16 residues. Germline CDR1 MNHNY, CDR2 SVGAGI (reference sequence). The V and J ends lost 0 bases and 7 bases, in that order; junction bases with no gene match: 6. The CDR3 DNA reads TGTGCCAGCAGTTACTCGGAGGACAGGGGAGACGGGGAGCTGTTTTTT. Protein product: CASSYSEDRGDGELFF.

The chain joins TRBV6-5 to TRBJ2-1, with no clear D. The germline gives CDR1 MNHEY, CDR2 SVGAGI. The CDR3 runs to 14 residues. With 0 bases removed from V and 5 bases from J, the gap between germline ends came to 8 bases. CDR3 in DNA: TGTGCCAGCAGTTACTCGTACCTTGACAATGAGCAGTTCTTC. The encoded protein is CASSYSYLDNEQFF.

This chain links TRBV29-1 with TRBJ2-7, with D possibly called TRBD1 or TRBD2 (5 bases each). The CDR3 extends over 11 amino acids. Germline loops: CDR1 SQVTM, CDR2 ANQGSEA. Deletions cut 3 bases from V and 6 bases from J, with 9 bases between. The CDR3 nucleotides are TGCAGCGTTGATGAGGGGTTCGAGCAGTACTTC. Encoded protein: CSVDEGFEQYF.

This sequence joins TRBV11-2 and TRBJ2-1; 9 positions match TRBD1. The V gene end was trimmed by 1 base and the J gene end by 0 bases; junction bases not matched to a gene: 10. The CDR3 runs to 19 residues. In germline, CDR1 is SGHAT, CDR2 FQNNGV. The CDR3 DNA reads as TGTGCCAGCAGCTTAGTCGCGGGACAGGGAGGCGGCTCCTACAATGAGCAGTTCTTC. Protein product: CASSLVAGQGGGSYNEQFF. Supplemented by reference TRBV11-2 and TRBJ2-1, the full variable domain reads EAGVAQSPRYKIIEKRQSVAFWCNPISGHATLYWYQQILGQGPKLLIQFQNNGVVDDSQLPKDRFSAERLKGVDSTLKIQPAKLEDSAVYLCASSLVAGQGGGSYNEQFFGPGTRLTVL.

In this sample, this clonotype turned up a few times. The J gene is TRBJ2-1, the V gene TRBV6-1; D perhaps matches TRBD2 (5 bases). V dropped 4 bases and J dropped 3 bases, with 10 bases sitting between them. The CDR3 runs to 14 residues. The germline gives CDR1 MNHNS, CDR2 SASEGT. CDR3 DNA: TGTGCCAGCAGTGTCCATCGGGACTACAATGAGCAGTTCTTC. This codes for CASSVHRDYNEQFF.

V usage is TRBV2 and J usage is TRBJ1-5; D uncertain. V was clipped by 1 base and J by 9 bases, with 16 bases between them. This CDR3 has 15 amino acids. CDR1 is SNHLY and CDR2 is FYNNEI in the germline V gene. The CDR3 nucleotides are TGTGCCAGCAGTGAAGATTCCCCTGTTAAGCGGCCCCAGCATTTT. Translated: CASSEDSPVKRPQHF.